This TCR beta chain comes out of a study of blood T cell repertoires in COVID-19. Study-wide context: The samples span acute and convalescent COVID-19 from the United States, Italy and Spain. The cDNA or gDNA used as material had been derived from T cells, B-cell-depleted T cells, or PBMCs.

Per the original methods: By means of reference gene primer amplification, nucleated cell counts were estimated. Measured with immunoSEQ multiplex PCR; TCRdb has only the in-frame clones, and not every one. That table furnishes V, J and clone size, whereas the DNA furnished D and trimming. Counted here are 150,000 or so clones, about 73% occurring once; the ten biggest clones make up around 1.7%. In germline, CDR1 is MNHEY, CDR2 SMNVEV (reference sequence). The length of the CDR3 is 14 residues. Trimming shortened V by 1 base and J by 5 bases, and 11 bases separated the two germline ends. This chain connects TRBV27 to TRBJ1-1, with D possibly TRBD1 on 6 matching bases. The sequence derives from a man of 80 years or more with acute or convalescent COVID-19. The sequencing input was peripheral blood. CDR3 in amino acids: CASSLWGGRTEAFF. In DNA form, the CDR3 reads TGTGCCAGCAGTTTATGGGGGGGCAGGACTGAAGCTTTCTTT.